This TCR beta chain was documented in a study of blood T cell repertoires in COVID-19. Germline V CDR1 and CDR2: SNHLY, FYNNEI. The V segment lost 4 bases and the J segment 7 bases; nucleotides outside the gene matches: 8. The CDR3 runs to 14 residues. The protocol was immunoSEQ multiplex PCR, while the TCRdb copy is restricted to in-frame clones and leaves out a portion. The sample consists of about 170,000 clones, over 65% of them appearing once. The source of this sequence is a woman in her 50s who had recovered from COVID-19. Sequencing was performed on PBMCs or T cells enriched from blood (not recorded which). The V call is TRBV2, the J call TRBJ1-2; TRBD1 aligns across 8 bases. The CDR3 DNA is TGTGCCAGCAGTGCAATGGGACAGGCGTCTGGCTACACCTTC. It specifies CASSAMGQASGYTF.